Below, 22 T cell receptor beta chains from the same sample are listed, as sequenced in a study of T cell responses to AZD1222 COVID-19 vaccine. Sequenced by immunoSEQ multiplex PCR; TCRdb stores in-frame clones only, minus some. Here the sample spans 180,000 or so clones, around nine tenths being singletons. Specimen: peripheral blood, collected on day 0 of AZD1222 vaccination. The receptors come from an adult in good health.

This clone appeared a single time. The V gene is TRBV2, the J gene TRBJ2-2; 9 bases are a match to TRBD2. CDR3 size: 16 residues. Germline V gene data show CDR1 as SNHLY and CDR2 as FYNNEI. Trimming removed 6 bases from V and 2 bases from J; junction bases left unmatched: 7. CDR3 sequence: CASRDGGGANTGELFF. The CDR3 DNA reads as TGTGCCAGCAGAGATGGCGGGGGGGCTAACACCGGGGAGCTGTTTTTT. Combining the CDR3 with reference TRBV2 and TRBJ2-2 gives the whole variable domain EPEVTQTPSHQVTQMGQEVILRCVPISNHLYFYWYRQILGQKVEFLVSFYNNEISEKSEIFDDQFSVERPDGSNFTLKIRSTKLEDSAMYFCASRDGGGANTGELFFGEGSRLTVL.

The J gene is TRBJ1-5, the V gene TRBV11-2; D ambiguous. This CDR3 is built from 16 residues. V was cut by 0 bases and J by 2 bases, with 11 bases left in between. CDR1 and CDR2 (germline): SGHAT, FQNNGV. Written as DNA, the CDR3 is TGTGCCAGCAGCTTAGAAGGCGTGGTGGGCAATCAGCCCCAGCATTTT. Translation: CASSLEGVVGNQPQHF.

V and J are TRBV6-2 or TRBV6-3 and TRBJ2-7, with no clear D. Per germline, CDR1 MNHEY and CDR2 SVGEGT. This CDR3 contains 13 residues. V lost 6 bases and J lost 3, with 12 bases in between. The CDR3 nucleotides are TGTGCCAGCAGCCGTCCACCCCACTACGAGCAGTACTTC. Protein sequence: CASSRPPHYEQYF.

This chain joins TRBV6-6 and TRBJ1-6, with D uncertain. CDR1 MNHNY and CDR2 SVGAGI come from the germline V gene (reference sequence). V was trimmed by 0 bases and J by 5 bases, leaving 8 bases between them. This CDR3 region has 15 residues. The CDR3 protein is CASSYSQLDNSPLHF. The CDR3 DNA follows: TGTGCCAGCAGTTACTCACAGCTCGATAATTCACCCCTCCACTTT.

The chain links TRBV7-7 to TRBJ1-2; D might be TRBD1 (5 bases). This CDR3 is built from 19 residues. V lost 5 bases to trimming and J lost 8 bases, with 33 bases between them. CDR1 SSHAT and CDR2 FNYEAQ come from the germline V gene (reference sequence). In DNA form, the CDR3 reads TGTGCCAGCAGCCTTAGTCCATCCCCCTTGGACAAACCGACCTCCGGCTACACCTTC. The encoded protein is CASSLSPSPLDKPTSGYTF.

The chain uses TRBV3-1 (or the pseudogene TRBV3-2) and TRBJ1-2; no reliable D call. Trimming took off 0 bases at V and 4 bases at J, with 12 bases between the two ends. The CDR3 consists of 15 residues. Germline CDR1 and CDR2: LGHDT and YNNKEL (reference sequence). The CDR3 sequence: CASSQDIRRAYGYTF. The CDR3, as DNA: TGTGCCAGCAGCCAAGATATCCGAAGGGCCTATGGCTACACCTTC.

The chain is built from TRBV27 and TRBJ1-3; D is possibly TRBD1 (5 bases). The CDR3 consists of 13 residues. In germline, CDR1 is MNHEY, CDR2 SMNVEV (reference sequence). The V and J ends lost 8 bases and 5 bases respectively, with 13 bases between them. CDR3 DNA: TGTGCCAGCTCGACGGGGGAGCGAAACACCATATATTTT. It yields the protein CASSTGERNTIYF.

This chain connects TRBV11-2 to TRBJ2-1, with D perhaps matching TRBD2 (5 bases). There are 18 residues in the CDR3. The V gene's germline CDR1 is SGHAT and CDR2 FQNNGV. V was trimmed by 2 bases and J by 6 bases, leaving 23 bases between them. CDR3 sequence (DNA): TGTGCCAGCAGCTTAATCAGGATGGTGGGAGAGGCGGTCAATGAGCAGTTCTTC. Residues: CASSLIRMVGEAVNEQFF.

This chain connects TRBV19 to TRBJ2-3, with 13 bases lining up with TRBD2. V lost 6 bases to trimming and J lost 4 bases; unmatched junction nucleotides: 4. From germline, CDR1 is LNHDA and CDR2 SQIVND (reference sequence). The CDR3 runs to 15 residues. CDR3 nucleotide sequence: TGTGCCAGTAGGGTGACTAGCGGGGGGTCAGATACGCAGTATTTT. This gives the protein CASRVTSGGSDTQYF.

On this clone itself: Distinct nucleotide sequences in the sample also encode this CDR3. The chain has TRBV9 and TRBJ2-3; 9 bases align to TRBD2. The V gene end was trimmed by 2 bases and the J gene end by 0 bases; junction bases not matched to a gene: 1. CDR1 is SGDLS and CDR2 is YYNGEE in the germline V gene. The CDR3 totals 15 residues. Written as DNA, the CDR3 is TGTGCCAGCAGCGTTAGCGGGGGAAGCACAGATACGCAGTATTTT. Translation gives CASSVSGGSTDTQYF.

This chain connects TRBV7-9 to TRBJ2-7, with TRBD1 matching over 7 bases. The CDR3 runs 12 residues. In germline, CDR1 is SEHNR, CDR2 FQNEAQ (reference sequence). With 7 bases clipped from V and 4 bases from J, the junction kept 4 bases outside the gene matches. CDR3 in DNA: TGTGCCAGCACCCAGGGGGAGTACGAGCAGTACTTC. Translation gives CASTQGEYEQYF.

The chain combines TRBV10-1 with TRBJ2-1, with 11 bases lining up with TRBD1. The CDR3 runs 17 residues. Germline V CDR1 and CDR2: WNHNN, SYGVQD (reference sequence). J lost 4 bases, V lost 3 bases, and 8 bases had no gene match. The CDR3 loop reads CASSEILGDRGYNEQFF. In DNA, the CDR3 is TGCGCCAGCAGTGAAATCTTAGGGGACAGGGGGTACAATGAGCAGTTCTTC.

This clone appeared a single time. The CDR3 is CAWSVGKPVNQPQHF. The CDR3 nucleotides are TGTGCCTGGAGTGTAGGGAAACCGGTAAATCAGCCCCAGCATTTT. This rearrangement joins TRBV30 to TRBJ1-5; D ambiguous. The CDR3 loop spans 15 amino acids. Germline V gives CDR1 GTSNPN, CDR2 SVGIG (reference sequence). Trimming took 0 bases from V and 4 from J, leaving 13 bases between them.

This rearrangement joins TRBV4-1 to TRBJ2-7; 9 bases line up with TRBD1. The CDR3 totals 15 residues. The V gene end was trimmed by 4 bases and the J gene end by 3 bases; junction bases not matched to a gene: 7. The germline CDR1 and CDR2 sequences are MGHRA and YSYEKL. CDR3 DNA sequence: TGCGCCAGCAGCCCGGGACAGGGAGTAGACTACGAGCAGTACTTC. This translates into CASSPGQGVDYEQYF.

The gene calls are TRBV5-1 and TRBJ2-3; D may be TRBD1 (5 bases). With 0 bases removed from V and 5 bases from J, the gap between germline ends came to 10 bases. The CDR3 sequence is 14 residues long. Looked up from germline, CDR1 is SGHRS and CDR2 is YFSETQ. The CDR3 DNA reads as TGCGCCAGCAGCTTGGAGGGGTATGTAGATACGCAGTATTTT. This sequence encodes CASSLEGYVDTQYF.

The chain carries TRBV2 and TRBJ2-5; the match to TRBD1 covers 7 bases. Germline V gene sequence: CDR1 SNHLY, CDR2 FYNNEI. This CDR3 has 13 residues. Trimming at V came to 7 bases and at J to 5 bases, leaving 7 bases not matched to a gene. CDR3 amino acids: CASTRGGGETQYF. The CDR3, as DNA: TGTGCCAGCACCCGAGGGGGCGGGGAGACCCAGTACTTC.

V usage is TRBV3-1 (or the pseudogene TRBV3-2) and J usage is TRBJ1-1, with D perhaps TRBD1 (5 bases). The V gene's germline CDR1 is LGHDT and CDR2 YNNKEL (reference sequence). This CDR3 contains 15 residues. V lost 1 base, J lost 4 bases, and 13 bases lay in between. The CDR3 DNA is TGTGCCAGCAGCCAAGTCGGGGGTTGGGGCACTGAAGCTTTCTTT. It specifies CASSQVGGWGTEAFF.

The chain links TRBV29-1 to TRBJ2-7, with a tentative D call TRBD1 (7 bases). The ends were cut back, 1 base at V and 1 base at J, with 14 bases in the middle. Germline CDR1 SQVTM, CDR2 ANQGSEA. This CDR3 spans 15 amino acids. As DNA, the CDR3 is TGCAGCGTTGAAGTCGGGGGACAGCTGTCCTACGAGCAGTACTTC. As protein: CSVEVGGQLSYEQYF.

The J gene is TRBJ2-5, the V gene TRBV12-3 or TRBV12-4; D gene uncertain. This CDR3 is built from 11 residues. V was pared by 7 bases and J by 7 bases, with 10 bases between. This CDR3 is CASKSLGTQYF. The CDR3 DNA follows: TGTGCCAGCAAGTCACTCGGGACCCAGTACTTC.

The V call is TRBV7-2, the J call TRBJ2-7, with 9 bases aligning to TRBD1. This CDR3 is 15 amino acids long. Germline CDR1 and CDR2: SGHTA and FQGNSA. The junction had 14 bases not matched to a gene; V was cut back by 5 bases and J by 9 bases. The CDR3 protein is CASSVAGTGSGRQYF. The CDR3 DNA reads TGTGCCAGCAGCGTCGCCGGGACAGGGTCTGGACGGCAGTACTTC.

The chain couples TRBV3-1 (or the pseudogene TRBV3-2) to TRBJ1-5; unclear D gene. The V gene lost 8 bases and the J gene lost 1 base, with 3 bases spanning the gap. Germline V gives CDR1 LGHDT, CDR2 YNNKEL (reference sequence). The CDR3 length is 11 residues. CDR3 DNA: TGTGCCAGCGGAAGCAATCAGCCCCAGCATTTT. Amino acid sequence: CASGSNQPQHF.

The chain recombines TRBV28 with TRBJ1-1; D is unresolved. Germline values: CDR1 MDHEN, CDR2 SYDVKM. V lost 2 bases, J lost 5 bases, and 15 bases lay in between. The CDR3 consists of 15 residues. The CDR3 DNA is TGTGCCAGCAGTTTAGGCCCCGCAGGAAAAACTGAAGCTTTCTTT. Its translation: CASSLGPAGKTEAFF.